The clone carrying this T cell receptor (beta chain) was seen only a few times. Its antigen is not known. The data stem from a study of early T cells in non-severe SARS-CoV-2 infection. For the study at large: The authors sequenced bulk RNA from unsorted whole blood, leaving chains unpaired.

Attached unique molecular identifiers marked individual cDNA molecules. From the 5' RACE reads, TCRdb called clonotypes with MiXCR, one entry per CDR3 protein. The sample consists of some 83,000 distinct CDR3 sequences, around 9.3% of them appearing once. Overall study findings and caveats: VDJdb matching, biased toward anti-spike CD8 responses, missed private and CD4 specificities.

CDR3 length equals 17 residues. The chain carries TRBV21-1 and TRBJ2-1; the table's TRBD2 call for D was not verified on the DNA. TRBV21-1 is described as a pseudogene. The source was whole blood, collected at baseline. This TCR was sampled from an adult who was a healthcare worker with PCR-confirmed SARS-CoV-2 infection or an uninfected control (not recorded which). CDR3 bases: TGTGCCAGCAGCAAAGCGCCCAGGGCCAGGCTGGAGAATGAGCAGTTCTTC. This sequence encodes CASSKAPRARLENEQFF.